A single sample is the source of the 8 T cell receptor beta chains below, sequenced in a study of human T cells and chemical hapten exposure. A single record per CDR3 protein comes from TCRdb applying MiXCR to the RACE reads. The table has 150,000 to 200,000 distinct CDR3 sequences, around 22% seen once; the top ten hold under 8.5%. Time point described: patch test 1, 2 weeks after DPC sensitization. Specified treatment: therapeutic diphenylcyclopropenone sensitization with weekly scalp DPC. The sample consisted of whole blood, taken in connection with sensitization to the hapten diphenylcyclopropenone (DPC). These receptors came from a woman aged 50 to 60 with alopecia areata. Some clones in this sample may be carry-over from other donors' samples.

This clonotype was recorded at least ten times. This rearrangement joins TRBV14 to TRBJ2-1; unclear D gene. V shed 1 base and J shed 7 bases, with 11 bases lying between them. The CDR3 is made up of 14 amino acids. Looked up from germline, CDR1 is SGHDN and CDR2 is FVKESK. CDR3: CASSQVGRVNEQFF. In nucleotides, the CDR3 is TGTGCCAGCAGCCAAGTAGGGCGTGTAAATGAGCAGTTCTTC.

This clonotype was seen repeatedly, ten times or more. The V and J genes are TRBV15 and TRBJ2-1, with D hard to call. CDR1 is LNHNV and CDR2 is YYDKDF in the germline V gene (reference sequence). The CDR3 loop spans 14 amino acids. The V and J ends lost 4 bases and 8 bases respectively, with 15 bases between them. The CDR3 loop reads CATSKRPQSDEQFF. The DNA for the CDR3 is TGTGCCACCAGCAAACGCCCCCAAAGCGATGAGCAGTTCTTC.

Note on this clonotype: The junction departs from germline at one end; a sequencing error may be responsible. The chain combines TRBV20-1 with TRBJ2-1; maybe TRBD2 (6 bases). The germline gives CDR1 DFQATT, CDR2 SNEGSKA (reference sequence). This CDR3 is 11 amino acids long. In DNA form, the CDR3 reads TGCATTGCTAGGCTCCGGGACTCTCTTCTATTC. Its translation: CIARLRDSLLF.

At least ten counts were recorded for this clonotype. The rearrangement joins TRBV10-3 to TRBJ1-2; D perhaps matches TRBD1 (5 bases). Trimming took off 0 bases at V and 7 bases at J, with 12 bases between the two ends. Germline CDR1 and CDR2: ENHRY and SYGVKD. This CDR3 is 14 amino acids long. CDR3 DNA: TGTGCCATCAGTGAGTCGATACAGGAGGGTGGCTACACCTTC. It yields the protein CAISESIQEGGYTF.

This clonotype was counted at least ten times. The J gene is TRBJ2-2, the V gene TRBV25-1; D remains unclear. Germline V gene data show CDR1 as MGHDK and CDR2 as SYGVNS. The CDR3 is 14 amino acids. The V and J ends lost 5 bases and 2 bases respectively, with 9 bases between them. For the CDR3, the DNA is TGTGCCAGCAGTACACAGTTCAACACCGGGGAGCTGTTTTTT. Translating it yields CASSTQFNTGELFF.

This clonotype has only a few counts. This chain connects TRBV7-9 to TRBJ1-1; no definite D call. The germline V and J ends were trimmed by 5 bases and 2 bases, with 12 bases remaining between them. This CDR3 contains 14 residues. The germline V gene has CDR1 SEHNR and CDR2 FQNEAQ (reference sequence). This chain's CDR3 is CASSVGETNTEAFF. The CDR3 DNA is TGTGCCAGCAGCGTCGGTGAGACAAACACTGAAGCTTTCTTT.

The rearrangement uses TRBV9 and TRBJ2-2; perhaps TRBD1 as D (5 bases). Germline CDR1 is SGDLS and CDR2 is YYNGEE. V was pared by 3 bases and J by 5 bases, with 14 bases between. The CDR3 totals 15 residues. The CDR3 spells CASSATVLSTGELFF. In DNA, the CDR3 is TGTGCCAGCAGCGCGACAGTTTTATCGACCGGGGAGCTGTTTTTT.

The CDR3 DNA reads TGTGCCAGCAGCGAAAGGTCTTTCTCCGGGGGAAGAGAGACCCAGTACTTC. Amino acids: CASSERSFSGGRETQYF. The V gene is TRBV4-2, the J gene TRBJ2-5; a possible D gene is TRBD2 (6 bases). CDR3 length: 17 amino acids. The V gene lost 5 bases and the J gene lost 4 bases, with 23 bases spanning the gap. Germline lookup yields CDR1 LGHNA and CDR2 YNFKEQ.